The 21 T cell receptor beta chains below all came from one sample that was sequenced in a study of T cell clonality in common variable immunodeficiency. Generated by immunoSEQ multiplex PCR, the TCRdb table keeps only in-frame clones and is missing some. The sample has roughly 42,000 clones, none seen only once. Sequencing was performed on peripheral blood mononuclear cells. These TCRs come from a person aged 18-69 years in good health.

This clone was seen ten or more times. The read is 3 residues too short to cover the CDR3 end, so that end is filled in from the germline J gene. The rearrangement joins TRBV2 to TRBJ2-3; 9 nucleotides match TRBD2. Germline loops: CDR1 SNHLY, CDR2 FYNNEI. V gave up 6 bases and J gave up 2 bases; unmatched junction bases: 9. The CDR3 loop spans 16 amino acids. The sequenced CDR3 bases are TGTGCCAGCAGACCTCCGGGACTAGCTGCCACAGATACG. Protein: CASRPPGLAATDT. The CDR3 in full is CASRPPGLAATDTQYF.

This clone was seen ten or more times. The sequenced fragment ends 3 residues before the CDR3 boundary, so the rest is inferred from the germline J gene. This sequence joins TRBV7-3 and TRBJ2-3; TRBD2 matches at 8 bases. This CDR3 region has 16 residues. From germline, CDR1 is SGHTA and CDR2 FQGTGA. V lost 4 bases, J lost 0 bases, and 6 bases stayed unmatched. CDR3 DNA (partial): TGTGCCAGCAGCTCGACCGGGACTAGAAGCACAGATACG. Translation gives CASSSTGTRSTDT. The CDR3 reads in full as CASSSTGTRSTDTQYF.

The sample holds many counts of this clone. Read data end 3 residues before the CDR3 end; the end is taken from the germline J gene. The chain uses TRBV30 and TRBJ2-5; 12 bases match TRBD2. Germline loops: CDR1 GTSNPN, CDR2 SVGIG (reference sequence). CDR3 length: 17 residues. The V segment lost 2 bases and the J segment 4 bases; nucleotides outside the gene matches: 11. Partial CDR3 DNA: TGTGCCTGGAGTACCGCTAGCGGGGGGGTGTCACCAGAGACC. It is translated as CAWSTASGGVSPET. The entire CDR3 protein reads CAWSTASGGVSPETQYF.

The sample holds many counts of this clone. The CDR3 end falls 3 residues outside the read, so it is completed with the germline J gene. This chain links TRBV6-1 with TRBJ2-4; D perhaps matches TRBD1 (5 bases). Per the germline V gene, CDR1 is MNHNS and CDR2 is SASEGT. Trimming stripped 4 bases from V and 2 bases from J, with 9 bases between. The CDR3 runs to 14 residues. CDR3 bases read: TGTGCCAGCAGTGCCTCAGGGACCAAAAACATT. Protein product: CASSASGTKNI. The full CDR3 protein reads CASSASGTKNIQYF.

This clone was picked up many times. Compared with germline, one end of the junction differs, possibly owing to a read error. The missing CDR3 end, 3 residues past where the read stops, is filled in from the germline J gene. The gene calls are TRBV20-1 and TRBJ2-2, with 7 bases identical to TRBD1. Germline values: CDR1 DFQATT, CDR2 SNEGSKA (reference sequence). The CDR3 is 13 amino acids. CDR3 sequence reads: CGARRQGAGELFF. The covered CDR3 bases are TGCGGTGCTAGAAGGCAGGGGGCCGGGGAG.

This clone was seen many times. The CDR3 goes on 3 residues after the read ends, and that part is filled in from the germline J gene. The rearrangement uses TRBV2 and TRBJ2-4, with a possible D match to TRBD1 (6 bases). The CDR3 has 15 residues. Per germline, CDR1 SNHLY and CDR2 FYNNEI. V was trimmed by 3 bases and J by 3 bases, leaving 12 bases between them. The CDR3 protein is CASSEFKQGKNIQYF. CDR3 bases read: TGTGCCAGCAGTGAGTTTAAACAGGGCAAAAACATT.

This clone was recorded at least ten times. The DNA ends 3 residues before the CDR3 does, and the rest of the CDR3 is filled in from the germline J gene. J is TRBJ1-4 and V is TRBV20-1, with D perhaps matching TRBD1 (5 bases). The CDR3 consists of 15 residues. Between the trimmed V and J ends, which lost 0 bases and 6 bases, there was a span of 14 bases. The V gene's germline CDR1 is DFQATT and CDR2 SNEGSKA (reference sequence). The covered CDR3 bases are TGCAGTGCTAGAGATAGAATTGGGGGGGATGAAAAA. Its protein is CSARDRIGGDEK. The entire CDR3 reads CSARDRIGGDEKLFF.

This clone was recorded at least ten times. Read coverage stops 3 residues before the CDR3 terminus; the germline J gene supplies the remainder. J is TRBJ2-1 and V is TRBV6-1, with 8 positions matching TRBD1. From germline, CDR1 is MNHNS and CDR2 SASEGT. V was clipped by 0 bases and J by 6 bases; unmatched bases: 7. The CDR3 is made up of 16 amino acids. This CDR3 is CASSEAQGDRRNEQFF. CDR3 DNA (partial): TGTGCCAGCAGTGAAGCACAGGGGGATAGACGCAATGAG.

This clone was detected many times. Read data end 3 residues before the CDR3 end; the end is taken from the germline J gene. The chain is built from TRBV20-1 and TRBJ2-5; maybe TRBD2 (6 bases). The length of the CDR3 is 16 residues. V was cut by 5 bases and J by 5 bases, with 24 bases left in between. Germline V lookup: CDR1 DFQATT, CDR2 SNEGSKA (reference sequence). The sequenced CDR3 bases are TGCAGTGCTGGACCTCTTGGGACTTCAAGAACGGAGACC. Protein: CSAGPLGTSRTET. The CDR3 reads in full as CSAGPLGTSRTETQYF.

This clone was found a few times. The read gets to within 3 residues of the CDR3 end, and the germline J gene fills in the rest. The chain combines TRBV7-6 with TRBJ1-3; D ambiguous. V was shortened by 5 bases and J by 3 bases, with 11 bases between the two germline ends. The CDR3 loop spans 14 amino acids. CDR1 SGHVS and CDR2 FNYEAQ come from the germline V gene. The CDR3 bases that were read are TGTGCCAGCAGCGCGTTACGGTTTGGAAACACC. Protein sequence: CASSALRFGNT. Given in full, the CDR3 is CASSALRFGNTIYF. The full variable domain, completed using reference TRBV7-6 and TRBJ1-3, is GAGVSQSPRYKVTKRGQDVALRCDPISGHVSLYWYRQALGQGPEFLTYFNYEAQQDKSGLPNDRFSAERPEGSISTLTIQRTEQRDSAMYRCASSALRFGNTIYFGEGSWLTVV.

There are many counts of this clone. The read gets to within 3 residues of the CDR3 end, and the germline J gene fills in the rest. The rearrangement uses TRBV7-3 and TRBJ1-6; D unresolved. Germline values: CDR1 SGHTA, CDR2 FQGTGA. This CDR3 spans 14 amino acids. V was pared by 2 bases and J by 0 bases, with 2 bases between. The CDR3 spells CASSLRSYNSPLHF. The covered CDR3 bases are TGTGCCAGCAGCTTACGCTCCTATAATTCACCC.

CDR3 protein: CASRAGDREWETQYF. CDR3 bases read: TGTGCCAGCAGGGCCGGGGACAGGGAATGGGAGACC. The chain couples TRBV2 to TRBJ2-5; the match to TRBD1 covers 9 bases. Coverage ceases 3 residues before the CDR3 finishes, and the germline J gene fills in the end. Germline loops: CDR1 SNHLY, CDR2 FYNNEI. The CDR3 extends over 15 amino acids. J was trimmed by 5 bases and V by 6 bases; bases with no gene match: 10.

This clone was detected many times. From the germline J gene comes the end of the CDR3, since the read stops 3 residues before it. The chain recombines TRBV5-1 with TRBJ2-3; TRBD2 agrees at 9 bases. Trimming cost V 8 bases and J 4 bases; bases outside gene matches: 11. The CDR3 consists of 15 residues. CDR1 is SGHRS, CDR2 YFSETQ, per germline. The part of the CDR3 DNA that was read is TGCGCCAGTCACCAAGCGGGGGGCGGCTCAGATACG. The encoded protein is CASHQAGGGSDT. The entire CDR3 protein is CASHQAGGGSDTQYF.

Of note for this clone: The sequenced fragment ends 3 residues before the CDR3 boundary, so the rest is inferred from the germline J gene. This sequence joins TRBV19 and TRBJ2-7, with 9 bases matching TRBD1. Germline CDR1 LNHDA, CDR2 SQIVND (reference sequence). Trimming took 6 bases from V and 2 from J; bases not matched to a gene: 2. The CDR3 is 13 residues long. The sequenced part of the CDR3 DNA is TGTGCCAGTAGAGGACAGGGGACCTACGAG. Protein sequence: CASRGQGTYE. The whole CDR3 region reads CASRGQGTYEQYF.

The sample holds many counts of this clone. The read halts 3 residues ahead of the CDR3 end, with the missing end drawn from the germline J gene. The chain uses TRBV6-1 and TRBJ2-7; TRBD2 matches at 13 bases. V lost 3 bases, J lost 4 bases, and 0 bases stayed unmatched. This CDR3 has 14 residues. Germline V gene lookup returns CDR1 MNHNS and CDR2 SASEGT. The CDR3 DNA, read in part, is TGTGCCAGCAGTGAGGGACTAGCGGGGTACGAG. Translated: CASSEGLAGYE. The whole CDR3 protein is CASSEGLAGYEQYF.

This clone was found many times. Sequencing ends 3 residues short of the CDR3 end; the germline J gene provides the rest. The J gene is TRBJ1-2, the V gene TRBV7-9; D is uncertain. V lost 1 base and J lost 4, with 7 bases in between. Per the germline V gene, CDR1 is SEHNR and CDR2 is FQNEAQ (reference sequence). The CDR3 length is 13 residues. Here the CDR3 reads CASSLGLLYGYTF. CDR3 DNA, as far as it was read: TGTGCCAGCAGCTTAGGGTTACTCTATGGC.

This clone has a count of ten or more. With the read ending 3 residues before the CDR3 end, the germline J gene is used to fill in that end. V is TRBV18 and J is TRBJ2-7, with a tentative D call TRBD1 (6 bases). The CDR3 is 15 residues long. The ends were cut back, 2 bases at V and 2 bases at J, with 13 bases in the middle. Germline V gene data show CDR1 as KGHSH and CDR2 as LQKENI. The CDR3 loop reads CASSPLEQGTYEQYF. The sequenced part of the CDR3 DNA is TGTGCCAGCTCACCATTAGAACAGGGAACCTACGAG.

The sample holds many counts of this clone. The DNA ends 3 residues before the CDR3 does, and the rest of the CDR3 is filled in from the germline J gene. The rearrangement links TRBV30 to TRBJ1-3; possibly TRBD1 for D (5 bases). V was pared by 3 bases and J by 2 bases, with 8 bases between. The CDR3 totals 13 residues. Germline V gives CDR1 GTSNPN, CDR2 SVGIG (reference sequence). CDR3 residues: CAWRRGTGNTIYF. The sequenced CDR3 bases are TGTGCCTGGAGGCGGGGGACTGGAAACACC.

This clone was found many times. The CDR3 is cut off 3 residues early in the read; its end comes from the germline J gene. The chain is built from TRBV29-1 and TRBJ2-3, with TRBD1 matching over 9 bases. The CDR3 contains 14 residues. The junction had 4 bases not matched to a gene; V was cut back by 4 bases and J by 2 bases. Germline-derived CDR1 and CDR2 are SQVTM and ANQGSEA. Partial CDR3 DNA: TGCAGCGTTGGGCCACAGGGGGCCACAGATACG. Protein: CSVGPQGATDT. In full, the CDR3 reads CSVGPQGATDTQYF.

The table lists this clone with many counts. The observed sequence ends 3 residues before the CDR3 terminus, with the missing tail filled in from the germline J gene. The chain recombines TRBV7-2 with TRBJ2-5, with TRBD2 matching over 9 bases. V trimming: 1 base; J trimming: 4 bases; junction bases outside the gene matches: 1. CDR3 size: 14 residues. CDR1 is SGHTA and CDR2 is FQGNSA in the germline V gene. This CDR3 is CASSLVLAGETQYF. CDR3 bases read: TGTGCCAGCAGCTTAGTACTAGCGGGAGAGACC. The variable domain in full, with the rest retrieved from reference TRBV7-2 and TRBJ2-5, is GAGVSQSPSNKVTEKGKDVELRCDPISGHTALYWYRQSLGQGLEFLIYFQGNSAPDKSGLPSDRFSAERTGGSVSTLTIQRTQQEDSAVYLCASSLVLAGETQYFGPGTRLLVL.

This clone occurred many times. Sequencing ends 3 residues short of the CDR3 end; the germline J gene provides the rest. V is TRBV5-6 and J is TRBJ2-5; TRBD2 agrees at 8 bases. The germline V gene encodes CDR1 SGHDT and CDR2 YYEEEE. This CDR3 is built from 14 residues. With 0 bases clipped from V and 4 bases from J, the junction kept 2 bases outside the gene matches. The CDR3 loop is CASSLARGGETQYF. CDR3 bases read: TGTGCCAGCAGCTTGGCCCGGGGGGGAGAGACC.